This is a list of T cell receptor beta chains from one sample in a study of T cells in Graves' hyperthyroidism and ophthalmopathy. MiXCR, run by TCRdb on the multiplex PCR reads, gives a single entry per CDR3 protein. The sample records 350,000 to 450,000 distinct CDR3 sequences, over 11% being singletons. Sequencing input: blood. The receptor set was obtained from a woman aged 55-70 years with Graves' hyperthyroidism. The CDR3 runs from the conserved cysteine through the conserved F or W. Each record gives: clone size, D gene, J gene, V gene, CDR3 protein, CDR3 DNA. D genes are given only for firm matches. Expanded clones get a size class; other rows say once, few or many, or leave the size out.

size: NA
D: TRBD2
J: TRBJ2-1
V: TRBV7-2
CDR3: CASSPPWGLAATDEQFF
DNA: TGTGCCAGCAGCCCGCCGTGGGGACTAGCGGCGACGGATGAGCAGTTCTTC

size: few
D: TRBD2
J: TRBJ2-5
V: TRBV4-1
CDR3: CASSQMRGGLAGKETQYF
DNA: TGCGCCAGCAGCCAAATGAGAGGTGGCCTAGCGGGCAAAGAGACCCAGTACTTC

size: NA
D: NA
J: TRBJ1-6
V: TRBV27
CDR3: CASSHNRENSPLHF
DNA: TGTGCCAGCAGTCATAACAGAGAAAATTCACCCCTCCACTTT

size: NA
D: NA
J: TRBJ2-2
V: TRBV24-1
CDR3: CATSDAGTYTGELFF
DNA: TGTGCCACCAGTGATGCCGGGACCTACACCGGGGAGCTGTTTTTT

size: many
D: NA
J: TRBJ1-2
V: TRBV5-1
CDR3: CASSFSGVEYGYTF
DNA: TGCGCCAGCAGCTTCTCAGGGGTTGAGTATGGCTACACCTTC

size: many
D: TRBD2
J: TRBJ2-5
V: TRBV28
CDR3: CASSFQREHGETQYF
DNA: TGTGCCAGCAGTTTCCAGCGGGAGCATGGGGAGACCCAGTACTTC

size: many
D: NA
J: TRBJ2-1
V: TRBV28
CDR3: CASSLPWGEQFF
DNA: TGTGCCAGCAGTTTACCTTGGGGTGAGCAGTTCTTC

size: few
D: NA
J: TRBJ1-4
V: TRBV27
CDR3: CASGGISEKLFF
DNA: TGTGCCTCGGGAGGGATTAGTGAAAAACTGTTTTTT

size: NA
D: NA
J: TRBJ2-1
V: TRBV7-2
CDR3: CASSLGRVVEQFF
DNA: TGTGCCAGCAGCTTAGGCAGGGTGGTCGAGCAGTTCTTC

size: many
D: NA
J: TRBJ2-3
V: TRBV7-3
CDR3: CASSPPQTDTQYF
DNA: TGTGCCAGCAGCCCTCCGCAAACAGATACGCAGTATTTT

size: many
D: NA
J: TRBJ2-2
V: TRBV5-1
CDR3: CASSLIFGGNTGELFF
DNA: TGCGCCAGCAGCTTGATCTTTGGGGGAAACACCGGGGAGCTGTTTTTT

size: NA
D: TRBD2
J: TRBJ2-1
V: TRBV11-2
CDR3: CASSSRGSGRNGNEQFF
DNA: TGTGCCAGCAGCTCCAGGGGTAGCGGGAGAAACGGTAATGAGCAGTTCTTC

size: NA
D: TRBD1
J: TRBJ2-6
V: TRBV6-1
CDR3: CASRGLGQGASGANVLTF
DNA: TGTGCCAGCAGGGGCTTGGGACAGGGGGCGAGCGGGGCCAACGTCCTGACTTTC

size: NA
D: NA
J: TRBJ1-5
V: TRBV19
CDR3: CASCGGGGNQPQHF
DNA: TGTGCCAGTTGCGGGGGCGGGGGCAATCAGCCCCAGCATTTT